The clone carrying this T cell receptor (beta chain) showed up many times. Its antigen is as yet unknown. The data were taken from a study of T cells in Graves' hyperthyroidism and ophthalmopathy. Study conclusions and caveats: Also found in blood were most expanded thyroid clonotypes above 0.001.

From RNA transcripts, TCR beta CDR3 regions were amplified. The HTBI set primed first-round TCR CDR3 RT-PCR. TCRdb reprocessed the multiplex PCR reads via MiXCR and lists one record per CDR3 protein. The table shows hundreds of thousands of distinct CDR3 sequences, with about 13% occurring only once. From germline, CDR1 is LNHDA and CDR2 SQIVND (reference sequence). There are 13 residues in the CDR3. Trimming left V 6 bases short and J 5 bases short, with 14 bases between. The sequence was obtained from a woman aged 40 to 55 with Graves' ophthalmopathy. This chain links TRBV19 with TRBJ2-7; D remains unclear. Sequenced sample: blood. CDR3 nucleotide sequence: TGTGCCAGTAGCCTTATCCCAGGCGACGAGCAGTACTTC. Translation gives CASSLIPGDEQYF. The complete variable domain, with remaining parts taken from reference TRBV19 and TRBJ2-7, reads DGGITQSPKYLFRKEGQNVTLSCEQNLNHDAMYWYRQDPGQGLRLIYYSQIVNDFQKGDIAEGYSVSREKKESFPLTVTSAQKNPTAFYLCASSLIPGDEQYFGPGTRLTVT.